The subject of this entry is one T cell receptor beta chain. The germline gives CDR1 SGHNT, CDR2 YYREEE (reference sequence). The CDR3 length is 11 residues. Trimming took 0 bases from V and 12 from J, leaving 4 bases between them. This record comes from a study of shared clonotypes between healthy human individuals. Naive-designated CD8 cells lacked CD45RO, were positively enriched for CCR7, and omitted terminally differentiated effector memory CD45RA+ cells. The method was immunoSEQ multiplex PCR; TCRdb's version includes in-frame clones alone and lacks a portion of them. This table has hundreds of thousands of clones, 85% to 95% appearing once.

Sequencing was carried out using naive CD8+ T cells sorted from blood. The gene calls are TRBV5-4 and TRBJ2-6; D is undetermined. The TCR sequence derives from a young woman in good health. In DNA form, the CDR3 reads TGTGCCAGCAGCTTGGGGGTCGTCCTGACTTTC. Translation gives CASSLGVVLTF.